These 30 T cell receptor beta chains were all obtained from the same sample, sequenced in a study of response to subunit inactivated influenza vaccine. Each CDR3 protein gets one entry after TCRdb re-called the RT-PCR reads with MiXCR. The sample contains more than 550,000 distinct CDR3 sequences, about 11% of which appear only once. The specimen comprised PBMCs from blood, sampled on the day of vaccination. The receptors stem from a man aged 45 to 65 who received an inactivated influenza vaccine.

This clonotype appeared a few times. The chain employs TRBV14 and TRBJ2-1; TRBD2 aligns across 10 bases. The CDR3 extends over 18 amino acids. Per the germline V gene, CDR1 is SGHDN and CDR2 is FVKESK. V was pared by 8 bases and J by 4 bases, with 17 bases of the junction left unmatched. The CDR3 spells CASCLLRFLAGVYNEQFF. CDR3 nucleotide sequence: TGTGCCAGCTGCTTGCTAAGGTTCCTAGCGGGGGTATACAATGAGCAGTTCTTC. The full variable domain, with the rest looked up from reference TRBV14 and TRBJ2-1, is EAGVTQFPSHSVIEKGQTVTLRCDPISGHDNLYWYRRVMGKEIKFLLHFVKESKQDESGMPNNRFLAERTGGTYSTLKVQPAELEDSGVYFCASCLLRFLAGVYNEQFFGPGTRLTVL.

The chain carries TRBV20-1 and TRBJ2-1, with 9 bases aligning to TRBD2. The CDR3 covers 15 residues. The V gene end was trimmed by 1 base and the J gene end by 4 bases; junction bases not matched to a gene: 5. Per germline, CDR1 DFQATT and CDR2 SNEGSKA (reference sequence). The CDR3 protein is CSARGSSGTYNEQFF. In DNA, the CDR3 is TGCAGTGCTAGAGGGTCTAGCGGGACTTACAATGAGCAGTTCTTC.

V is TRBV27 and J is TRBJ2-1; 12 positions agree with TRBD1. J was trimmed by 8 bases and V by 6 bases; bases with no gene match: 14. CDR1 and CDR2 from the germline V gene are MNHEY and SMNVEV (reference sequence). This CDR3 comprises 17 residues. CDR3 DNA sequence: TGTGCCAGCAGACCCCGAACCGGGACAGGGGGCTTCGATGAGCAGTTCTTC. It yields the protein CASRPRTGTGGFDEQFF.

This clonotype has just one count. The V and J genes are TRBV29-1 and TRBJ2-5; D is possibly TRBD1 (7 bases). The V and J ends lost 7 bases and 5 bases respectively, with 17 bases between them. The CDR3 is made up of 13 amino acids. CDR1 is SQVTM and CDR2 is ANQGSEA in the germline V gene. CDR3 nucleotide sequence: TGCAGCGCGCTCAGGGCGGGACAGGAGACCCAGTACTTC. It codes for CSALRAGQETQYF.

This clonotype was picked up many times. The V gene is TRBV5-1, the J gene TRBJ1-1, with 8 positions matching TRBD1. The CDR3 extends over 15 amino acids. Germline-derived CDR1 and CDR2 are SGHRS and YFSETQ. With 0 bases clipped from V and 4 bases from J, the junction kept 5 bases outside the gene matches. The CDR3 sequence is CASSLVDRGVTEAFF. In nucleotides, the CDR3 is TGCGCCAGCAGCTTGGTCGACAGGGGCGTCACTGAAGCTTTCTTT.

This clonotype has at least ten counts. J is TRBJ2-2 and V is TRBV5-1; no clear D. This CDR3 region has 14 residues. Trimming took off 1 base at V and 4 bases at J, with 8 bases between the two ends. The germline V gene has CDR1 SGHRS and CDR2 YFSETQ. The CDR3 sequence: CASSLSGFTGELFF. Written as DNA, the CDR3 is TGCGCCAGCAGCTTGTCTGGTTTCACCGGGGAGCTGTTTTTT.

The chain links TRBV6-1 to TRBJ2-7; TRBD2 matches at 9 bases. This CDR3 is 15 amino acids long. The junction had 10 bases not matched to a gene; V was cut back by 6 bases and J by 4 bases. CDR1 and CDR2 from the germline V gene are MNHNS and SASEGT. The CDR3 sequence is CASSKGAAGGYEQYF. The CDR3 region has the DNA TGTGCCAGCAGCAAAGGTGCAGCGGGAGGTTACGAGCAGTACTTC.

The rearrangement uses TRBV20-1 and TRBJ2-4; 7 bases fit TRBD1. Germline trimming cut 1 base from V and 6 bases from J; bases unmatched to any gene: 9. The germline V gene encodes CDR1 DFQATT and CDR2 SNEGSKA (reference sequence). CDR3 size: 15 residues. DNA for the CDR3: TGCAGTGCTAGAGCCGGGACAGACTTACCAAACATTCAGTACTTC. It specifies CSARAGTDLPNIQYF.

V and J are TRBV6-1 and TRBJ2-3; D gene uncertain. Germline V gene sequence: CDR1 MNHNS, CDR2 SASEGT. The CDR3 loop spans 15 amino acids. Trimming removed 7 bases from V and 0 bases from J, with 14 bases in between. DNA of the CDR3: TGTGCCAGCAACTCGGCTCCACTAAGCACAGATACGCAGTATTTT. Its translation: CASNSAPLSTDTQYF.

This clonotype was found a few times. The rearrangement links TRBV10-3 to TRBJ2-5; D unresolved. Per germline, CDR1 ENHRY and CDR2 SYGVKD. Trimming pared 2 bases from V and 0 bases from J, leaving 10 bases between. There are 15 residues in the CDR3. The CDR3 DNA sequence: TGTGCCATCAGTGAGAATCGGCCTAACCAAGAGACCCAGTACTTC. Its protein product is CAISENRPNQETQYF.

The chain is built from TRBV6-2 or TRBV6-3 and TRBJ2-1; 12 positions match TRBD2. The germline V gene encodes CDR1 MNHEY and CDR2 SVGEGT. This CDR3 spans 15 amino acids. After removal of 7 bases from V and 2 bases from J, the junction contained 3 bases not matched to a gene. The CDR3 DNA reads TGTGCCAGCAAGACTAGCGGGAGCACCTACAATGAGCAGTTCTTC. Its translation: CASKTSGSTYNEQFF.

This clonotype was picked up many times. The V gene is TRBV7-8, the J gene TRBJ2-5, with 8 bases fitting TRBD2. Germline lookup yields CDR1 SGHVS and CDR2 FQNEAQ. The junction had 12 bases not matched to a gene; V was cut back by 3 bases and J by 3 bases. CDR3 length: 17 residues. The DNA of the CDR3 is TGTGCCAGCAGCTTGGGTAGCGGGACCTTCCGGAAAGAGACCCAGTACTTC. Its translation: CASSLGSGTFRKETQYF.

In its sample, this clonotype was seen many times. V usage is TRBV5-1 and J usage is TRBJ2-1; a possible D gene is TRBD1 (6 bases). Trimming removed 0 bases at V and 12 bases at J, with 16 bases between. Germline values: CDR1 SGHRS, CDR2 YFSETQ. The CDR3 sequence is 14 residues long. The CDR3 loop is CASSLVGKLQGQFF. DNA for the CDR3: TGCGCCAGCAGCTTGGTGGGGAAATTACAGGGGCAGTTCTTC.

This chain uses TRBV11-2 with TRBJ2-7; 12 nucleotides align to TRBD2. Losses at the gene ends were 5 bases for V and 3 bases for J; bases not matched to a gene: 5. The V gene's germline CDR1 is SGHAT and CDR2 FQNNGV. The CDR3 has 15 residues. This CDR3 reads CASSATTSGSYEQYF. CDR3 in DNA: TGTGCCAGCAGCGCTACGACTAGCGGGAGCTACGAGCAGTACTTC.

This chain uses TRBV6-1 with TRBJ1-5; D gene uncertain. This CDR3 contains 18 residues. Trimming stripped 2 bases from V and 2 bases from J, with 19 bases between. Germline CDR1 MNHNS, CDR2 SASEGT. CDR3 amino acids: CASSELLARKVGNQPQHF. The CDR3 nucleotides read TGTGCCAGCAGTGAACTTCTGGCCAGGAAGGTCGGCAATCAGCCCCAGCATTTT.

J is TRBJ2-2 and V is TRBV5-1, with D possibly called TRBD1 or TRBD2 (5 bases each). Germline values: CDR1 SGHRS, CDR2 YFSETQ. V was pared by 0 bases and J by 4 bases, with 19 bases between. The CDR3 length is 18 residues. CDR3 loop: CASSLAAGSRGSTGELFF. In DNA, the CDR3 is TGCGCCAGCAGCTTGGCCGCAGGGTCCCGAGGGAGCACCGGGGAGCTGTTTTTT.

The J gene is TRBJ1-1, the V gene TRBV27; D ambiguous. The germline V gene encodes CDR1 MNHEY and CDR2 SMNVEV (reference sequence). With 2 bases removed from V and 1 base from J, the gap between germline ends came to 8 bases. The CDR3 loop spans 14 amino acids. CDR3 sequence: CASSLQDGNTEAFF. The CDR3 region has the DNA TGTGCCAGCAGTTTACAGGATGGGAACACTGAAGCTTTCTTT.

This clonotype has more than one count but fewer than ten. The chain joins TRBV7-2 to TRBJ2-3; D assignment may be TRBD1 or TRBD2 (5 bases each). In germline, CDR1 is SGHTA, CDR2 FQGNSA. With 3 bases removed from V and 2 bases from J, the gap between germline ends came to 12 bases. The CDR3 is made up of 15 amino acids. The CDR3 nucleotides read TGTGCCAGCAGCTTCGGTGGGACCGACACAGATACGCAGTATTTT. Translation gives CASSFGGTDTDTQYF.

This clonotype was recorded at least ten times. The chain uses TRBV5-1 and TRBJ1-2; TRBD1 aligns across 9 bases. The CDR3 contains 12 residues. Germline V lookup: CDR1 SGHRS, CDR2 YFSETQ. The V segment lost 4 bases and the J segment 13 bases; nucleotides outside the gene matches: 8. The CDR3 DNA follows: TGCGCCAGCAGCCAGGGGACAGGGCATTCCACCTTC. Amino acid sequence: CASSQGTGHSTF.

This clonotype was picked up a small number of times. The chain links TRBV2 to TRBJ1-2; D gene uncertain. CDR3 length equals 14 residues. V shed 3 bases and J shed 5 bases, with 13 bases lying between them. Germline V gene data show CDR1 as SNHLY and CDR2 as FYNNEI. Written as DNA, the CDR3 is TGTGCCAGCAGTGAGTCGATGGCTTCATATGGCTACACCTTC. Amino acid sequence: CASSESMASYGYTF.

The chain joins TRBV27 to TRBJ2-1, with 10 bases lining up with TRBD2. The CDR3 has 16 residues. Germline V lookup: CDR1 MNHEY, CDR2 SMNVEV (reference sequence). The V gene end was trimmed by 3 bases and the J gene end by 9 bases; junction bases not matched to a gene: 11. CDR3 sequence (DNA): TGTGCCAGCAGTTTTTCTACTAGCGGGGCCTATACTGAGCAGTTCTTC. This translates into CASSFSTSGAYTEQFF.

V is TRBV5-6 and J is TRBJ2-5, with 8 bases lining up with TRBD2. CDR1 SGHDT and CDR2 YYEEEE come from the germline V gene. Unmatched junction bases numbered 11, after V lost 5 bases and J lost 5 bases. The CDR3 consists of 15 residues. This CDR3 reads CASSSGTLLRETQYF. The CDR3 coding sequence is TGTGCCAGCAGTAGCGGGACCCTCCTGAGGGAGACCCAGTACTTC.

In its sample, this clonotype was seen many times. This chain connects TRBV7-2 to TRBJ1-2; the D gene is possibly TRBD1 (6 bases). V was trimmed by 4 bases and J by 7 bases, leaving 10 bases between them. This CDR3 region has 12 residues. CDR1 is SGHTA and CDR2 is FQGNSA in the germline V gene. CDR3 sequence (DNA): TGTGCCAGCAGCTCCCTCAGGGGTGGCTACACCTTC. It codes for CASSSLRGGYTF.

The gene calls are TRBV12-3 or TRBV12-4 and TRBJ1-3; TRBD1 matches at 9 bases. The CDR3 has 15 amino acids. V trimming: 5 bases; J trimming: 4 bases; junction bases outside the gene matches: 6. As DNA, the CDR3 is TGTGCCAGCAGTCCATTTACAGGGGGCGGAAACACCATATATTTT. This codes for CASSPFTGGGNTIYF.

Of note for this clonotype: This may be a read error: a much more frequent sequence differs by one nucleotide. V is TRBV12-3 or TRBV12-4 and J is TRBJ2-2; TRBD1 is a possible D gene (5 bases). The CDR3 contains 14 residues. Trimming cost V 5 bases and J 3 bases, with 10 bases left between them. In nucleotides, the CDR3 is TGTGCCAGCAGTCAGGGTGTCTACACCGGGGAGCTGTTTTTT. This codes for CASSQGVYTGELFF.

This clonotype was seen repeatedly, ten times or more. The chain combines TRBV29-1 with TRBJ2-1; D is unclear. CDR1 and CDR2 from the germline V gene are SQVTM and ANQGSEA. The CDR3 loop spans 16 amino acids. Trimming took off 6 bases at V and 1 base at J, with 19 bases between the two ends. In DNA form, the CDR3 reads TGCAGCGTCGACGCCTATGGCAGCGTTTCCTACAATGAGCAGTTCTTC. As protein: CSVDAYGSVSYNEQFF.

CDR3 sequence reads: CASSPNNNNEQFF. The CDR3 nucleotides are TGTGCCAGCAGCCCCAACAACAACAATGAGCAGTTCTTC. The chain uses TRBV7-9 and TRBJ2-1; D ambiguous. Trimming cost V 5 bases and J 5 bases, with 10 bases left between them. The length of the CDR3 is 13 residues. The germline CDR1 and CDR2 sequences are SEHNR and FQNEAQ (reference sequence).

This clonotype was seen repeatedly, ten times or more. This CDR3 reads CASSTNEVNTEAFF. CDR3 in DNA: TGTGCCAGCAGTACAAACGAGGTGAACACTGAAGCTTTCTTT. The rearrangement links TRBV27 to TRBJ1-1; D remains ambiguous. The CDR3 runs to 14 residues. Germline V lookup: CDR1 MNHEY, CDR2 SMNVEV (reference sequence). V lost 5 bases and J lost 0, with 10 bases in between.

The rearrangement uses TRBV20-1 and TRBJ2-5, with 7 bases identical to TRBD2. After removal of 0 bases from V and 5 bases from J, the junction contained 15 bases not matched to a gene. The CDR3 length is 17 residues. CDR1 is DFQATT, CDR2 SNEGSKA, per germline (reference sequence). The chain's CDR3 is CSARDRGEGLLRETQYF. The CDR3 nucleotides are TGCAGTGCTAGAGATCGAGGGGAGGGCCTCCTCCGGGAGACCCAGTACTTC.

The chain carries TRBV18 and TRBJ2-1; D not certain. V lost 3 bases and J 6 bases, leaving 12 bases between the germline ends. CDR3 length: 14 amino acids. CDR1 KGHSH and CDR2 LQKENI come from the germline V gene. CDR3 region: CASSPRTRTNEQFF. In nucleotides, the CDR3 is TGTGCCAGCTCACCCAGGACCCGGACCAATGAGCAGTTCTTC.